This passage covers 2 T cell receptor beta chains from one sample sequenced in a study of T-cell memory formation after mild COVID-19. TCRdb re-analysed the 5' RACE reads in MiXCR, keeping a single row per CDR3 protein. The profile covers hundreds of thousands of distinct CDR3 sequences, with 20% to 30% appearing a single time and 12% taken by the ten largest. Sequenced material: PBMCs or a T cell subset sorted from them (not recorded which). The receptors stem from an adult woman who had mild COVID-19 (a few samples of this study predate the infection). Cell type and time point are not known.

The CDR3 protein is CASSFPGANTGELFF. The CDR3 coding sequence is TGTGCCAGCAGCTTCCCAGGGGCGAACACCGGGGAGCTGTTTTTT. The V gene is TRBV7-9, the J gene TRBJ2-2, with D perhaps TRBD1 (6 bases). Trimming stripped 3 bases from V and 0 bases from J, with 8 bases between. In germline, CDR1 is SEHNR, CDR2 FQNEAQ (reference sequence). The CDR3 length is 15 residues.

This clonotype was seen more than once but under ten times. The CDR3 is CASSLGAAGELFF. Written as DNA, the CDR3 is TGTGCCAGCAGTTTAGGGGCCGCCGGGGAGCTGTTTTTT. The chain joins TRBV12-3 or TRBV12-4 to TRBJ2-2; D gene ambiguous. The CDR3 contains 13 residues. Trimming cost V 1 base and J 6 bases, with 6 bases left between them.